This T cell receptor (beta chain) was obtained from a study of patients and donors after allogeneic stem cell transplantation. TCRdb itself ran the RT-PCR reads through MiXCR, one entry per CDR3 protein. The repertoire consists of approximately 140,000 distinct CDR3 sequences, with about a third occurring once and the leading ten covering roughly 52%. This clonotype was counted a few times. The CDR3 is 14 amino acids. Trimming cost V 3 bases and J 5 bases, with 11 bases left between them. Material: blood, either unsorted or a sorted T cell fraction (not recorded which). The clonotype was recovered from a human donor who was either an allogeneic HSCT recipient or a stem cell or donor lymphocyte infusion donor (not recorded which). It is not recorded whose cells these are; they may come from a transplant donor. The chain has TRBV12-3 or TRBV12-4 and TRBJ1-5, with D possibly matching TRBD1 (5 bases). The CDR3 is CASSFRGDDQPQHF. DNA for the CDR3: TGTGCCAGCAGTTTTCGAGGGGACGATCAGCCCCAGCATTTT.